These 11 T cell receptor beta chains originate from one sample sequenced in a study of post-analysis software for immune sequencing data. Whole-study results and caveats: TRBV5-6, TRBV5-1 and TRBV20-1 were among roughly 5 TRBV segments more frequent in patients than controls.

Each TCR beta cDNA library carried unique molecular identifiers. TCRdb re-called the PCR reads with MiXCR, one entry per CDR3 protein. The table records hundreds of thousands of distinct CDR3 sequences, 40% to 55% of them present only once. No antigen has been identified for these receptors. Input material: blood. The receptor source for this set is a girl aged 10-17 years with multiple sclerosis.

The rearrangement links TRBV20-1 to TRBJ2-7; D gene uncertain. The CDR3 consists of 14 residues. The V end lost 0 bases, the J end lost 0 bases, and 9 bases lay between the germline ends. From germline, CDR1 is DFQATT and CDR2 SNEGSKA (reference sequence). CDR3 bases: TGCAGTGCTAGAGATAACGGAAACTCCTACGAGCAGTACTTC. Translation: CSARDNGNSYEQYF.

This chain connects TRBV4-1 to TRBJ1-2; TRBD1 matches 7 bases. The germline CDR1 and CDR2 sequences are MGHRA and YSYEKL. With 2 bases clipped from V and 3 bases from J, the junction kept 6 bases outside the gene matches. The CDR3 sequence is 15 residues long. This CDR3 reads CASSQPFTGDYGYTF. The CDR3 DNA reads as TGCGCCAGCAGCCAACCATTCACAGGGGACTATGGCTACACCTTC.

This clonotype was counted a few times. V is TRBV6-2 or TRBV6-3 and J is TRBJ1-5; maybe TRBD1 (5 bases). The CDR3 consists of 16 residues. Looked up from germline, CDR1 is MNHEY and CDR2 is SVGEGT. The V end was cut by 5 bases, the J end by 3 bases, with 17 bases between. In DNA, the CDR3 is TGTGCCAGCAGTCCGAGATCCGGACAAAACAATCAGCCCCAGCATTTT. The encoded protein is CASSPRSGQNNQPQHF.

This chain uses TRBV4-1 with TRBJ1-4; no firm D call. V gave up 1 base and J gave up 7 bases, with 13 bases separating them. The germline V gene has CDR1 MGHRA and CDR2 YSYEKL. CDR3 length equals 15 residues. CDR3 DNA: TGCGCCAGCAGCCAAGGTGACCGGGAGGGTGAAAAACTGTTTTTT. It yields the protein CASSQGDREGEKLFF.

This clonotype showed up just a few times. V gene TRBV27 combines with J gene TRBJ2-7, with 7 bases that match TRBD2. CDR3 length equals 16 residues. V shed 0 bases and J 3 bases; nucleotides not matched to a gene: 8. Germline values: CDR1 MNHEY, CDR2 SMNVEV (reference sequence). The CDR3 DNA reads TGTGCCAGCAGTTTATCGGGGCGGGAGCATGGCTACGAGCAGTACTTC. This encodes CASSLSGREHGYEQYF.

The CDR3 nucleotides read TGCAGTGCTAAAGGTCCCAGCTACGAGCAGTACTTC. Its protein is CSAKGPSYEQYF. The genes are TRBV20-1 and TRBJ2-7; no definite D call. V lost 4 bases to trimming and J lost 3 bases, with 10 bases between them. CDR3 length equals 12 residues. Germline V CDR1 and CDR2: DFQATT, SNEGSKA (reference sequence).

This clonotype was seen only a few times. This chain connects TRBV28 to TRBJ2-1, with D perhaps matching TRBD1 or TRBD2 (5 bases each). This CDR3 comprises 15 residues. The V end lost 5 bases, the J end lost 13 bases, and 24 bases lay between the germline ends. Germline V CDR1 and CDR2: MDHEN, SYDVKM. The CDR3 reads CASSGGMGSESRQFF. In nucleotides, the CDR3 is TGTGCCAGCAGTGGGGGTATGGGTAGCGAGTCAAGACAGTTCTTC.

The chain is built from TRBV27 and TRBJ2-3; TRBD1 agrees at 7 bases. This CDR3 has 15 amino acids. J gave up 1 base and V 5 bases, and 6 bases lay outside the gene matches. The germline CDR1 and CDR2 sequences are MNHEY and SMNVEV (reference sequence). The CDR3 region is CASSLRDSRTDTQYF. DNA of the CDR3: TGTGCCAGCAGTCTCCGGGACAGTCGCACAGATACGCAGTATTTT.

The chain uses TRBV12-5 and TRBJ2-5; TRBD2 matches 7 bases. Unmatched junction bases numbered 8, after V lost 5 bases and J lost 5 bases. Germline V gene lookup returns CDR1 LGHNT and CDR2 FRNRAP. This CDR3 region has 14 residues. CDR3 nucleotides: TGTGCTAGTGGTGAGGGAGGGTCCTGGGAGACCCAGTACTTC. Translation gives CASGEGGSWETQYF.

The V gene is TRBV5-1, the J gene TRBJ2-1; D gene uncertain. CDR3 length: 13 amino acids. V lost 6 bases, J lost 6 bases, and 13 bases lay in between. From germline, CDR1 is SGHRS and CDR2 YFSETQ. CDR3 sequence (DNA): TGCGCCAGCACCGGGCAACTCGGCAATGAGCAGTTCTTC. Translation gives CASTGQLGNEQFF.

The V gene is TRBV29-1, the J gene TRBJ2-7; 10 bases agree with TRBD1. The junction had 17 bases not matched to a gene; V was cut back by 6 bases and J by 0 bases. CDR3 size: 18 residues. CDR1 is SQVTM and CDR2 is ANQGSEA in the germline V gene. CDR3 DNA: TGCAGCGTCCCCGGGACAGGGGTAGCGGGAACCCCCTCCTACGAGCAGTACTTC. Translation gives CSVPGTGVAGTPSYEQYF.